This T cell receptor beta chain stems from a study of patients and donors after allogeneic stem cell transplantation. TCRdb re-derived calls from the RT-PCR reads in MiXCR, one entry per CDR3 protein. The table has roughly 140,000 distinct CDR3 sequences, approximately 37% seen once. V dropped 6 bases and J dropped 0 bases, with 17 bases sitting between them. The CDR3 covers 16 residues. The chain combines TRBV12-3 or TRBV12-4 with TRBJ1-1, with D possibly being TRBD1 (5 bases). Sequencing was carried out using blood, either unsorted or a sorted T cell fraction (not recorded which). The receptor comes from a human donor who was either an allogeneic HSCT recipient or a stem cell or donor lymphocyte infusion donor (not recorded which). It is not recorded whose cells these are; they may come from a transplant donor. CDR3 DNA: TGTGCCAGCAGCCCTAACCCAAGGGGCATGAACACTGAAGCTTTCTTT. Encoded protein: CASSPNPRGMNTEAFF.